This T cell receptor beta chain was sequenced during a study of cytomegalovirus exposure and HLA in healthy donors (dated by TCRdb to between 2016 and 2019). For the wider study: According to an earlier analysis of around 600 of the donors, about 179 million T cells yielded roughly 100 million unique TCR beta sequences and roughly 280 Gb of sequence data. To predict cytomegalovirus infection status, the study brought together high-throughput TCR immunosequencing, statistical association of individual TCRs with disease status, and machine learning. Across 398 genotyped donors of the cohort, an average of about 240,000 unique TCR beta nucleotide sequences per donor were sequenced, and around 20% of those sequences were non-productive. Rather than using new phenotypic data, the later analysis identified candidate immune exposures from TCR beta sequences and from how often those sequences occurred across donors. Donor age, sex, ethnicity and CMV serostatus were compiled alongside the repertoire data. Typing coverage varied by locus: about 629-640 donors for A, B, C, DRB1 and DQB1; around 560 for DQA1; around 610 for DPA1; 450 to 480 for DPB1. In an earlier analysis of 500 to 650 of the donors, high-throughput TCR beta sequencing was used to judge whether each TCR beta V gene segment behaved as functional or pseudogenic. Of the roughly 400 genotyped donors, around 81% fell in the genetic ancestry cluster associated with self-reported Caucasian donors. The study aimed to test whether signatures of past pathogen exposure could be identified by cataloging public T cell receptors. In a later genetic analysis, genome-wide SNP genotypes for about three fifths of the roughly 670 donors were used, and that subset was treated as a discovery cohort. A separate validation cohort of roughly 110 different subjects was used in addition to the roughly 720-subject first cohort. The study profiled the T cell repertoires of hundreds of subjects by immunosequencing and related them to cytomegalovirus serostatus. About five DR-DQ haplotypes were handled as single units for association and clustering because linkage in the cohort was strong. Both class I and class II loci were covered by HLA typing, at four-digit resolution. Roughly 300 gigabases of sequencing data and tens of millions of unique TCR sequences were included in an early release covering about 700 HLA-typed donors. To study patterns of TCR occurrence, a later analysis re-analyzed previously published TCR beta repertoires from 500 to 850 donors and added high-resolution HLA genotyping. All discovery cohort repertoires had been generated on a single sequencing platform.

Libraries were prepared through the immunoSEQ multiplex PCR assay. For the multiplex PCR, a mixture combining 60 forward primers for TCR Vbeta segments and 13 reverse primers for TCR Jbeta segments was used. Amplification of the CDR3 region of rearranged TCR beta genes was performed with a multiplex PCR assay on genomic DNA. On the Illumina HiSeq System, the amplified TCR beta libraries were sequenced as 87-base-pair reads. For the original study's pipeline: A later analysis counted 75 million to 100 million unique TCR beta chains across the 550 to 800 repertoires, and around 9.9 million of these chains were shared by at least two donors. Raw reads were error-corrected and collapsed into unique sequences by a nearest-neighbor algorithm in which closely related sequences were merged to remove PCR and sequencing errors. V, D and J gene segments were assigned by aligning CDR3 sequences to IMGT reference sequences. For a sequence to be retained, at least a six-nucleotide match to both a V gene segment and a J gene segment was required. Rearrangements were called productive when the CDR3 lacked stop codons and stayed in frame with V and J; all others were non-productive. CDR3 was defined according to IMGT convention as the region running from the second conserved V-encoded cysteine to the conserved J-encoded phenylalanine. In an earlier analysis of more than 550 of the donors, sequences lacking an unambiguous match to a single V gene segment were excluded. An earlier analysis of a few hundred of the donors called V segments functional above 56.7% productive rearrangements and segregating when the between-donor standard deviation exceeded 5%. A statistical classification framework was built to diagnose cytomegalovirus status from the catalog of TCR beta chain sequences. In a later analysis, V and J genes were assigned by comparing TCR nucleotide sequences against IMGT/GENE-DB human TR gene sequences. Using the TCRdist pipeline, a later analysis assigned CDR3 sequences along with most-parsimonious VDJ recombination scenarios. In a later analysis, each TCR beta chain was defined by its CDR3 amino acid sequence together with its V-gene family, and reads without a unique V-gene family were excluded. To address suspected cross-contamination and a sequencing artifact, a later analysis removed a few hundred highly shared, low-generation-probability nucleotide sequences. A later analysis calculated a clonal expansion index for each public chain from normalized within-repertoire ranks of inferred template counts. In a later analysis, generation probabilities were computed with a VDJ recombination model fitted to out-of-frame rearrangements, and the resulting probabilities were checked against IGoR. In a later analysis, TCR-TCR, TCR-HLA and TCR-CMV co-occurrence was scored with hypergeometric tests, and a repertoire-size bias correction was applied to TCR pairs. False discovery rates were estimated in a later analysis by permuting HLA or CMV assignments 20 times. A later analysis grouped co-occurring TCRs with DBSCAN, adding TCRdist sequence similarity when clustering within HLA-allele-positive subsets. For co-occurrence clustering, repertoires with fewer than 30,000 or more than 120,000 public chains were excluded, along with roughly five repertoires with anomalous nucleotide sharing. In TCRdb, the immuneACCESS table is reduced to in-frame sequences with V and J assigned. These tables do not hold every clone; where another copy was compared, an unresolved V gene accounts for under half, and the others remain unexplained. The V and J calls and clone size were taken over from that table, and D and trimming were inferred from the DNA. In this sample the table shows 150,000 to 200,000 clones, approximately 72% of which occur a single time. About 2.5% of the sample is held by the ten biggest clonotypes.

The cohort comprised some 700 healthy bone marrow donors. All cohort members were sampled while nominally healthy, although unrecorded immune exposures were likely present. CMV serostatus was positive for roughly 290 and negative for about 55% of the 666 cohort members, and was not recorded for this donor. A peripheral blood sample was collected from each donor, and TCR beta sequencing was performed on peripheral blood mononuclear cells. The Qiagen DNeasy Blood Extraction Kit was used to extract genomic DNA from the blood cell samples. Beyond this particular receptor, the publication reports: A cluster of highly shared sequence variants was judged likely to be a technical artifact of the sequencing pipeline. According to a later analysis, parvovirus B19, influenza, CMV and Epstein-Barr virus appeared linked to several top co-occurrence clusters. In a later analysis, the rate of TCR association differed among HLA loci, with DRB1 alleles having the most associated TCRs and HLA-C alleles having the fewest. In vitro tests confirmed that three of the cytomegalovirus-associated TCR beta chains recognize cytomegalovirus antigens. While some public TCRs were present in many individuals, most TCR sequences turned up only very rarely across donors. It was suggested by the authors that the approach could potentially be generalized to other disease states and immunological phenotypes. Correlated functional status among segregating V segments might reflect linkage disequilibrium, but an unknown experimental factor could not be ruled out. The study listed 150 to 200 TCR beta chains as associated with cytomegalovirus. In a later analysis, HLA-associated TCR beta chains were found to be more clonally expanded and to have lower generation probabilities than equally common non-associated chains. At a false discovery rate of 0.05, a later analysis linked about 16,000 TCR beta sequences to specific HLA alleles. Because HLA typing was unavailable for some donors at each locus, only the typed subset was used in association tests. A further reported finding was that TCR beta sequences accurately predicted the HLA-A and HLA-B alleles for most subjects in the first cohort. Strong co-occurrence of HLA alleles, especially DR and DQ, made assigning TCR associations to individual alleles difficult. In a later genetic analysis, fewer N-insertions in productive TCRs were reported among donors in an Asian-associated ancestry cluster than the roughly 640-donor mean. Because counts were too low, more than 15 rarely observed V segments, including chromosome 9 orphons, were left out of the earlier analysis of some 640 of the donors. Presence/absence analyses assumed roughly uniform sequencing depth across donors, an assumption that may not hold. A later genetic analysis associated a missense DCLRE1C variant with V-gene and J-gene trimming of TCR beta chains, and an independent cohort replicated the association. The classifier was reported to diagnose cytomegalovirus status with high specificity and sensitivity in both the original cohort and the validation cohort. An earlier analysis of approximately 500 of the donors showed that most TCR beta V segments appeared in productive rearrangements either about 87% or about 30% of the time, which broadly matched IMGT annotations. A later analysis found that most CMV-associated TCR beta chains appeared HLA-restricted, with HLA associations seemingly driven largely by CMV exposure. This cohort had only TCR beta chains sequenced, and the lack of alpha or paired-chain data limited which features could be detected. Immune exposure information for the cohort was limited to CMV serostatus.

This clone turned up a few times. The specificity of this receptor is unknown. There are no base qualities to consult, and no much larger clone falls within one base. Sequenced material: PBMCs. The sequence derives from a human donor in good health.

The CDR3 in this case is CASSQDVGDRAYEQYF. The nucleotide sequence is TGTGCCAGCAGCCAAGATGTAGGGGACAGGGCCTACGAGCAGTACTTC. The rearrangement joined TRBV5-5 to TRBJ2-7, with 9 bases matching TRBD1. Germline trimming amounts to 4 bases on V and 2 bases on J, with 10 as the count of junction bases outside the gene matches. The germline V gene (reference sequence) specifies SGHKS as CDR1 and YYEKEE as CDR2. Including cysteine and phenylalanine, the CDR3 has 16 amino acids. Just CDR3 DNA is preserved here, 48 bases in frame from base 1.